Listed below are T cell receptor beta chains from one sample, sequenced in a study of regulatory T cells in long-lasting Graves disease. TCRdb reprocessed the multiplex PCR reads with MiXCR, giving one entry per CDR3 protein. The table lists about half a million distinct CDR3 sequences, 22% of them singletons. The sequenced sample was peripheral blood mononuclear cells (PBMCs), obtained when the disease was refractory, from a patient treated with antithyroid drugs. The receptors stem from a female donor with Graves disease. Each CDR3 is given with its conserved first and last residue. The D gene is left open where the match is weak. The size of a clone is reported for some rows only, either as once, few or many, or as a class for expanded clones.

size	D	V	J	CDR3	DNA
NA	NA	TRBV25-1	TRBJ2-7	CASSDQAGSPFSYEQYF	TGTGCCAGCAGTGACCAAGCAGGGAGCCCTTTCTCCTACGAGCAGTACTTC
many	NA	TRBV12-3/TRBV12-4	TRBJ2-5	CASASRVLRETQYF	TGTGCCAGCGCGTCCAGGGTCTTGCGAGAGACCCAGTACTTC
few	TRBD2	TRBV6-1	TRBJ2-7	CASIGTSGRTYEQYF	TGTGCCAGTATAGGGACTAGCGGGAGGACCTACGAGCAGTACTTC
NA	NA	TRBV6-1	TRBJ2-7	CASTALASGYEQYF	TGTGCCAGCACTGCGCTAGCTTCGGGGTACGAGCAGTACTTC
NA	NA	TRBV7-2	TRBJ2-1	CASSTTWGEQFF	TGTGCCAGCAGCACCACGTGGGGTGAGCAGTTCTTC
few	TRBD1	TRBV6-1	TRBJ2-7	CASSRTWTGNDCEQYF	TGTGCCAGCAGCCGAACCTGGACAGGGAATGATTGCGAGCAGTACTTC
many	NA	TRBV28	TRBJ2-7	CASSPPGLYEQYF	TGTGCCAGCAGTCCCCCCGGACTCTACGAGCAGTACTTC
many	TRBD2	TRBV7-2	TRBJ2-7	CASSLDGLGTYAQYF	TGTGCCAGCAGCTTAGACGGACTAGGAACCTACGCGCAGTACTTC
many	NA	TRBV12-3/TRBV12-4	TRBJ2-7	CASSLNGEQYF	TGTGCCAGCAGTTTAAACGGCGAGCAGTACTTC
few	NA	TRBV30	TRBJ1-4	CAWSRSGSEKLFF	TGTGCCTGGAGCCGATCGGGGAGTGAAAAACTGTTTTTT
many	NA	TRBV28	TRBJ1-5	CASRPGGNQPQHF	TGTGCCAGCAGACCCGGCGGCAATCAGCCCCAGCATTTT
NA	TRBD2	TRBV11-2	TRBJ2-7	CASSSDRGLAGLHYEQYF	TGTGCCAGCAGCTCAGATCGAGGGTTGGCGGGACTACACTACGAGCAGTACTTC
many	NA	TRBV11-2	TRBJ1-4	CASTPWGAGEKLFF	TGTGCCAGCACCCCTTGGGGGGCAGGGGAAAAACTGTTTTTT
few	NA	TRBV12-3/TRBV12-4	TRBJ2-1	CASSLHREEQFF	TGTGCCAGCAGTTTACATAGGGAGGAGCAGTTCTTC
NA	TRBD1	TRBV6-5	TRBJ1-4	CASSYSKQGSEKLFF	TGTGCCAGCAGTTACTCGAAACAGGGGAGTGAAAAACTGTTTTTT
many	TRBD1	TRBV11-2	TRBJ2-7	CASSFLQGSSYEQYF	TGTGCCAGCAGCTTCTTACAGGGGAGCTCCTACGAGCAGTACTTC
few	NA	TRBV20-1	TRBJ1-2	CRGRGVTGNLGGYTF	TGCAGGGGGCGGGGCGTAACAGGGAACCTGGGTGGCTACACCTTC
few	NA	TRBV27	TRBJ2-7	CASLEGNEQYF	TGTGCCAGTCTGGAGGGGAACGAGCAGTACTTC
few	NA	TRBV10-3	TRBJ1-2	CAISEGAAYIGGYTF	TGTGCCATCAGTGAGGGGGCAGCCTACATCGGGGGCTACACCTTC
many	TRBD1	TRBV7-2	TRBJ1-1	CASSMGQTNTEAFF	TGTGCCAGCAGTATGGGACAGACCAACACTGAAGCTTTCTTT
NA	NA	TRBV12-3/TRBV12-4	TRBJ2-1	CASTGDSAWGNEQFF	TGTGCCAGCACCGGGGACTCCGCTTGGGGCAATGAGCAGTTCTTC
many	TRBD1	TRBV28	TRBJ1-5	CASGGTGGVSNQPQHF	TGTGCCAGCGGAGGGACAGGGGGCGTGAGCAATCAGCCCCAGCATTTT
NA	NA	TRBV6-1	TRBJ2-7	CASSEVGSYGQYF	TGTGCCAGCAGTGAGGTAGGGTCCTACGGGCAGTACTTC
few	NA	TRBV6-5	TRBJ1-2	CASSYRKLNYGYTF	TGTGCCAGCAGTTACAGGAAGCTTAACTATGGCTACACCTTC
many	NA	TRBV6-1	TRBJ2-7	CASESKPYEQYF	TGTGCCAGCGAATCTAAGCCCTACGAGCAGTACTTC
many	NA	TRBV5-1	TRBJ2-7	CASSLVESLGYEQYF	TGCGCCAGCAGCTTGGTTGAGAGCTTGGGTTACGAGCAGTACTTC
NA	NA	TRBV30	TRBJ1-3	CAWSEGWISGNTIYF	TGTGCCTGGAGTGAGGGGTGGATCTCTGGAAACACCATATATTTT
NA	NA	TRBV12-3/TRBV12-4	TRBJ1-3	CASSNGAIDGNTIYF	TGTGCCAGCAGTAATGGGGCAATAGATGGAAACACCATATATTTT
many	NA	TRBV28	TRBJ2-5	CASSFQQEIQETQYF	TGTGCCAGCAGTTTCCAACAGGAGATCCAAGAGACCCAGTACTTC
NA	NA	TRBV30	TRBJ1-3	CAWSVRRHGGNTIYF	TGTGCCTGGAGTGTACGACGGCATGGCGGAAACACCATATATTTT
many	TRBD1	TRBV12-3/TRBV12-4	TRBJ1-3	CASRGTDSGNTIYF	TGTGCCAGCAGGGGGACAGACTCTGGAAACACCATATATTTT
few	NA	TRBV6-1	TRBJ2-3	CASSQRTDTQYF	TGTGCCAGCAGTCAGCGCACAGATACGCAGTATTTT
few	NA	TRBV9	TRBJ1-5	CASSVGGRNQPQHF	TGTGCCAGCAGCGTCGGCGGGAGGAATCAGCCCCAGCATTTT
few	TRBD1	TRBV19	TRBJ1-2	CASSTPTGWGYTF	TGTGCCAGTTCCACCCCGACAGGGTGGGGCTACACCTTC
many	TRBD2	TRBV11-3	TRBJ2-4	CASSLSGGKAKNIQYF	TGTGCCAGCAGCCTATCGGGGGGGAAGGCCAAAAACATTCAGTACTTC
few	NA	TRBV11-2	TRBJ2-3	CASSVSGRSTDTQYF	TGTGCCAGCAGCGTCTCAGGGAGAAGCACAGATACGCAGTATTTT
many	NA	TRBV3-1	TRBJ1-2	CASSQGTDLGGYTF	TGTGCCAGCAGCCAAGGGACAGACCTCGGGGGCTACACCTTC
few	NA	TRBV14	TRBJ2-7	CASSPWRPGPYEQYF	TGTGCCAGCAGCCCTTGGCGACCCGGCCCCTACGAGCAGTACTTC
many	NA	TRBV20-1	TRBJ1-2	CSARDPVLGGYGYTF	TGCAGTGCTAGAGATCCGGTTCTAGGAGGGTATGGCTACACCTTC
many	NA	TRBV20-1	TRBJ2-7	CSVIESGSYEQYF	TGCAGTGTAATCGAGAGCGGCTCCTACGAGCAGTACTTC
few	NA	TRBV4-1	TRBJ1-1	CASSQPWNTEAFF	TGCGCCAGCAGCCAACCATGGAACACTGAAGCTTTCTTT